The clone carrying this T cell receptor beta chain has ten or more counts. The antigen is undetermined. Time point: technical triplicate 2. Input was around 1 million sorted T cells, either CD4+ or CD8+. This sample is part of a study of neurological immune-mediated disorders. This CDR3 contains 15 residues. V lost 4 bases to trimming and J lost 3 bases, with 16 bases between them. Germline CDR1 and CDR2: MNHEY and SMNVEV (reference sequence). The authors made cDNA by 5'RACE with 10-nucleotide random UMIs. Over 170 million TCR-beta sequences from 15-18 subjects came out of each sequencing run. TCRdb fed the 5' RACE reads into MiXCR, producing one record per CDR3 protein. The sample includes 30,000 or so distinct CDR3 sequences, more than 10% of them seen just once. Study-level results: TCR clonal expansion peaked in HTLV-1-associated myelopathy patients and was lowest in multiple sclerosis patients.

The receptor was derived from a female donor with HTLV-1-associated myelopathy (HAM/TSP). Input material: CD4+ T cells from blood. The J gene is TRBJ2-7, the V gene TRBV27; D possibly matches TRBD1 or TRBD2 (5 bases each). CDR3 sequence (DNA): TGTGCCAGCAGTTGGCGTCGGGGCCCAAACTACGAGCAGTACTTC. Protein product: CASSWRRGPNYEQYF.